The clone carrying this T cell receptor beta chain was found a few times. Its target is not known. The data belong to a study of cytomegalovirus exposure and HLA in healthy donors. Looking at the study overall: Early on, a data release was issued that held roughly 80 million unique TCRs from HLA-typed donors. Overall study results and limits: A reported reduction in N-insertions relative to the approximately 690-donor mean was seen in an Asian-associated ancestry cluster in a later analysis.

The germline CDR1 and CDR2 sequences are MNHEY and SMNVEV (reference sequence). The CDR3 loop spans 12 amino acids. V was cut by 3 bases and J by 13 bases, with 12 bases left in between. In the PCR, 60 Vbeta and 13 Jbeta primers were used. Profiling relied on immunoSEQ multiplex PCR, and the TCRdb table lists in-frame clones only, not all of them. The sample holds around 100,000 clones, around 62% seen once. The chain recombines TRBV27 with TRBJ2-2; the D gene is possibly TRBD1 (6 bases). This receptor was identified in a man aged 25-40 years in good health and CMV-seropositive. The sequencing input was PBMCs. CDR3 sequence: CASSFRGTRLFF. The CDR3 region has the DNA TGTGCCAGCAGTTTTAGGGGGACAAGGCTGTTTTTT.